This TCR beta chain emerged from a study of post-analysis software for immune sequencing data. cDNA libraries for TCR beta contained unique molecular identifiers. TCRdb re-called the PCR reads with MiXCR, one entry per CDR3 protein. This sample has around 400,000 distinct CDR3 sequences, with approximately 38% found just once. Study conclusions and caveats: With TRBV5-6, TRBV5-1 and TRBV20-1 included, about five TRBV segments were more frequent in patients than in controls.

This clonotype was seen only a few times. The antigen is unknown. CDR1 is ENHRY and CDR2 is SYGVKD in the germline V gene. Unmatched junction bases numbered 9, after V lost 11 bases and J lost 8 bases. This CDR3 has 13 amino acids. The material sequenced was blood. This chain links TRBV10-3 with TRBJ2-1; 10 bases match TRBD2. The sequence came from a girl aged 2 to 10 with multiple sclerosis. For the CDR3, the DNA is TGTGCCTTCGGTCCTAGCGGGGGTGATGAGCAGTTCTTC. Its protein product is CAFGPSGGDEQFF.